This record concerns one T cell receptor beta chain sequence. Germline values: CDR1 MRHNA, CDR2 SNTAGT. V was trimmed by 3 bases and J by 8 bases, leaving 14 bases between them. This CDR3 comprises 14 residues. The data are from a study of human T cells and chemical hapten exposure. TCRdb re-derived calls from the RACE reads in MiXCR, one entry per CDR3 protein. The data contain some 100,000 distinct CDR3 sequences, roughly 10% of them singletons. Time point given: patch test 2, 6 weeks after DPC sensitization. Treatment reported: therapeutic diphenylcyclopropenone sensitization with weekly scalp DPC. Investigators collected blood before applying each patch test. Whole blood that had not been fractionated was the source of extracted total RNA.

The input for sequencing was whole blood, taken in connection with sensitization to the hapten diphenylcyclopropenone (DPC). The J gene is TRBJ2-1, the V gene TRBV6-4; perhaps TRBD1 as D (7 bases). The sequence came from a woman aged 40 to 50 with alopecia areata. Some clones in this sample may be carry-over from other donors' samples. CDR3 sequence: CASSDGGGRDEQFF. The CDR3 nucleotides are TGTGCCAGCAGTGATGGAGGGGGCAGGGATGAGCAGTTCTTC.